A single sample is the source of the 6 T cell receptor beta chains below, sequenced in a study of OX40 agonist ivuxolimab in advanced cancers. The repertoire was sequenced with immunoSEQ multiplex PCR; TCRdb's copy has only in-frame clones and lacks some. This sample has roughly 51,000 clones, with nearly 90% found just once. This specimen was CD4+ or CD8+ T cells sorted from blood, taken in a trial of the OX40 agonist ivuxolimab. The receptors were sampled from an adult with an advanced solid tumor such as melanoma, head and neck, liver or kidney cancer.

The chain has TRBV4-1 and TRBJ2-3, with 11 bases matching TRBD2. V shed 7 bases, J shed 5 bases, and the junction held 5 bases outside the gene matches. The CDR3 sequence is 14 residues long. Germline V gives CDR1 MGHRA, CDR2 YSYEKL. CDR3 in DNA: TGCGCCAGCACCATAGGACTAGCGGGAGATACGCAGTATTTT. Its protein product is CASTIGLAGDTQYF.

The table lists this clone with a count of one. The chain uses TRBV6-1 and TRBJ2-7; possible D gene TRBD2, 6 bases. Germline V CDR1 and CDR2: MNHNS, SASEGT. This CDR3 is 14 amino acids long. V shed 8 bases and J shed 2 bases, with 16 bases lying between them. In DNA form, the CDR3 reads TGTGCCAGCGGCTCGTATAGCGGAGCCTACGAGCAGTACTTC. Protein sequence: CASGSYSGAYEQYF.

The V call is TRBV9, the J call TRBJ2-5, with a tentative D call TRBD2 (6 bases). The CDR3 is made up of 15 amino acids. V lost 0 bases, J lost 2 bases, and 11 bases lay in between. Germline-derived CDR1 and CDR2 are SGDLS and YYNGEE. Written as DNA, the CDR3 is TGTGCCAGCAGCGTAGTTCCTGGGGGGCAAGAGACCCAGTACTTC. Amino acid sequence: CASSVVPGGQETQYF.

The CDR3 here is CASSNRVRGDSGANVLTF. For the CDR3, the DNA is TGTGCCAGCAGTAACAGGGTAAGAGGAGACTCTGGGGCCAACGTCCTGACTTTC. The chain carries TRBV9 and TRBJ2-6; weak D call: TRBD1 (6 bases). CDR3 size: 18 residues. CDR1 SGDLS and CDR2 YYNGEE come from the germline V gene. The V gene lost 5 bases and the J gene lost 0 bases, with 18 bases spanning the gap.

V usage is TRBV11-2 and J usage is TRBJ1-2; D call uncertain. The CDR3 totals 14 residues. Trimming took 1 base from V and 5 from J, leaving 11 bases between them. Per germline, CDR1 SGHAT and CDR2 FQNNGV. DNA of the CDR3: TGTGCCAGCAGCTTAGGTGCGGCACCATATGGCTACACCTTC. This encodes CASSLGAAPYGYTF.

The gene calls are TRBV4-1 and TRBJ1-3; D is undetermined. The germline CDR1 and CDR2 sequences are MGHRA and YSYEKL. V lost 5 bases to trimming and J lost 2 bases, with 4 bases between them. The CDR3 length is 12 residues. The DNA for the CDR3 is TGCGCCAGCAGCTCCCCTGGAAACACCATATATTTT. It encodes CASSSPGNTIYF.